The entry below describes one T cell receptor beta chain. This clone was seen a single time. It lacks a known antigen. Base qualities are missing; no much larger clone stands one base away. Other DNA sequences in this specimen translate into the identical CDR3. This sample was taken from a study of blood T cell repertoires in COVID-19 (dated by TCRdb to 2019 to 2021). Broadly, across the study: Collaborator samples came from the United States, Italy and Spain and covered acute and convalescent phases of COVID-19. The prospective study material was composed of cDNA or gDNA derived from T cells, B-cell-depleted T cells, or PBMCs. Where HLA class I and class II types were available, the types were taken from metadata supplied by the sample provider, not from assay-based typing. The repertoires were released in a freely available public database intended as a resource for research on the immune response to SARS-CoV-2. Deeply sampled blood TCRbeta repertoires from subjects exposed to, actively infected with, or recovered from COVID-19 were included in the dataset. The sample metadata nearly always contained a de-identified subject ID, COVID-19 status, age in years and sex. The samples were drawn from two sources: the first 160 participants of the ongoing ImmuneRACE study, and 1,254 subjects contributed by 6 global collaborators. Summary of the overall study and its limitations: The quantity of clinical and demographic metadata differed by source and by participant and was supplied without curation.

TCRbeta CDR3 regions were amplified from genomic DNA by means of the immunoSEQ Assay, a bias-controlled multiplex PCR. As for the authors' bioinformatics: The number of nucleated cells in each sample was estimated by amplification of reference gene primers within the assay. To quantify the absolute abundance of each unique TCRbeta CDR3 rearrangement, sequence reads were collapsed and filtered. For each sample, productive Simpson clonality was calculated as the square root of Simpson's diversity index across productive rearrangements. TCRdb limited this immuneACCESS table to in-frame rearrangements with V and J called. A share of clones is missing; checked studies link under half to unresolved V genes, and the rest is unexplained. V, J and clone size are taken as reported in that table, and D and trimming were inferred from the DNA itself. In all, the sample holds about 340,000 clones, and around nine tenths of those were seen once. Of the sample, about 7% falls within the top ten clones.

The CDR3 spans 13 residues, from the cysteine through the phenylalanine. The only DNA kept is the CDR3, 39 bases in frame from the first base. Cut back by 1 base and 3 bases, the V and J ends lie 7 bases apart. CDR1 and CDR2, looked up from the germline V gene, are SGHDT and YYEEEE. In Seattle, one collaborating source enrolled patients while the infection was active and tracked those patients longitudinally over the course of disease. Each collaborating institution followed its own protocols to collect whole blood in K2EDTA tubes. For TCRbeta analysis, collaborators shipped samples in one of three forms: frozen whole blood, isolated PBMCs, or DNA extracted from either of those sample types.

The sequence came from a woman in her 70s with COVID-19, enrolled during active disease. Sequenced: peripheral blood. The sequence links TRBV5-6 to TRBJ1-1, with the D gene too uncertain to name. The DNA sequence is TGTGCCAGCAGCTTGAAACCAGACACTGAAGCTTTCTTT. Translated, it reads CASSLKPDTEAFF.